The TCR beta chain described here comes from a study of blood T cell repertoires in COVID-19. Study-wide context: Both acute and convalescent COVID-19 samples were obtained from the United States, Italy and Spain. T cells, B-cell-depleted T cells, or PBMCs supplied cDNA or gDNA.

In the original analysis: Quantification of nucleated cells was approximated via reference gene primer amplification. Sequenced by immunoSEQ multiplex PCR; TCRdb stores in-frame clones only, minus some. V and J calls and clone size are given by that table; D and trimming were obtained from the DNA. The sample gives 40,000 to 45,000 clones, roughly 90% of which show up once; 5% to 6% is in the top ten. Germline-derived CDR1 and CDR2 are SGHNT and YENEEA. Trimming took off 0 bases at V and 2 bases at J, with 12 bases between the two ends. The CDR3 contains 16 residues. The rearrangement links TRBV11-3 to TRBJ2-3, with no clear D. The TCR was taken from a human donor in a cohort sampled during active COVID-19. The material sequenced was peripheral blood. The CDR3 nucleotides read TGTGCCAGCAGCTTAGACGGTTACTATAACACAGATACGCAGTATTTT. Amino acids: CASSLDGYYNTDTQYF.